The entry that follows covers one T cell receptor beta chain sequence. The J segment lost 1 base and the V segment lost 5 bases, leaving 18 bases of the junction unmatched. CDR3 length: 20 amino acids. Per germline, CDR1 LNHDA and CDR2 SQIVND (reference sequence). This specimen belongs to a study of blood T cell repertoires in COVID-19. Study-level information: Sites across the United States, Italy and Spain contributed samples from acute and convalescent COVID-19. PBMCs, B-cell-depleted T cells, or T cells were the source of the cDNA or gDNA that made up the material.

Original processing methods: Reference gene primer amplification gave nucleated cell count estimates. Some clones are missing from TCRdb's copy, which holds only in-frame ones; the method was immunoSEQ multiplex PCR. That table gives V, J and clone size, and the DNA gave D and trimming. This sample carries 110,000 to 150,000 clones, about 80% of them seen once, and the ten largest clones take 3.5%. The sequence was obtained from a man aged 70 or older who had recovered from COVID-19. The material sequenced was peripheral blood. The gene calls are TRBV19 and TRBJ2-1; 9 bases align to TRBD1. In DNA form, the CDR3 reads TGTGCCAGTAGTGCTCTCGGGACAGGGTTAGGTATTGGTTCCTACAATGAGCAGTTCTTC. Protein: CASSALGTGLGIGSYNEQFF.